This T cell receptor beta chain originates from a study of blood T cells in healthy people across ages. General study results and limits: Across the age range, TCR beta diversity per million T cells fell in a roughly linear way. Percentage of naive T cells showed a strong correlation with TCR beta diversity. Estimates of total diversity, which came from one million sequenced T cells, were considered to be underestimates.

This clonotype was observed many times. Its specificity is not known. The germline V and J ends were trimmed by 3 bases and 4 bases, with 8 bases remaining between them. The CDR3 loop spans 13 amino acids. Germline V CDR1 and CDR2: KGHSH, LQKENI. Then a second PCR, running roughly 7 to 11 cycles, was carried out with a sample-barcoded 5' primer and a J-beta primer mix. Each cDNA molecule, via a template-switch adaptor with 12 random nucleotides, was tagged. TCRdb ran MiXCR on the 5' RACE reads and lists one entry per CDR3 protein. Of about 640,000 distinct CDR3 sequences in the sample, roughly 53% were seen once.

Input material: blood. The TCR originated in a man aged 55 to 70 in good health. This chain connects TRBV18 to TRBJ2-3; D is unresolved. The CDR3 sequence is CASSPRFPDTQYF. CDR3 nucleotides: TGTGCCAGCTCACCCCGCTTTCCAGATACGCAGTATTTT.